This T cell receptor (beta chain) was observed in a study of Ad26.COV2.S vaccination and SARS-CoV-2 variants (dated by TCRdb to about 2021). Notes on the research overall: Donors in the vaccine arm were drawn from COV1001, a multicentre, randomized, double-blind, placebo-controlled phase I-IIa trial testing Ad26.COV2.S in healthy adults. Trial participants were randomized into five groups of five, in which low-dose or high-dose Ad26.COV2.S was given once or twice, or placebo was given on both occasions. TCRbeta repertoire sequencing was used to assess the specificity and breadth of SARS-CoV-2-reactive T cell receptors after Ad26.COV2.S vaccination. Ad26.COV2.S was administered intramuscularly at 5 x 10^10 or 1 x 10^11 viral particles, either as a single shot or as two shots given 56 days apart. The TCR-sequenced set comprised about 32 samples: around 20 Ad26.COV2.S vaccine recipients, 5 placebo recipients and 8 SARS-CoV-2 convalescent individuals. Throughout the experiments and outcome assessment, investigators stayed blinded to trial group allocation. What the research found in general, with its limitations: After vaccination, substantial breadth of spike-specific CD8+ and CD4+ T cell responses was reported. Compared with placebo recipients, Ad26.COV2.S recipients showed higher spike-specific TCR breadth (P = 0.0014). The authors noted that total T cell responses may have been underestimated by the TCR breadth and depth analyses. The study was not powered for comparison of responses between vaccine doses or regimens. Non-spike TCR breadth was comparable between vaccine and placebo recipients, consistent with the vaccine containing only spike.

TCRbeta CDR3 regions were sequenced with the immunoSEQ Assay. After extraction, genomic DNA underwent amplification by bias-controlled multiplex PCR, followed by high-throughput sequencing. Per the authors' processing: To quantify the absolute abundance of every unique TCRbeta CDR3 region, sequences were collapsed and filtered. Usable DNA was measured by amplifying reference genes present in all nucleated cells, and TCRbeta template counts were normalized to that usable DNA to estimate T cell fraction. Repertoire TCRs were annotated as SARS-CoV-2-specific when V gene, CDR3 amino acid sequence and J gene were exactly matched to a known reactive TCR set. MIRA supplied the reference SARS-CoV-2 TCR set, which was filtered for enrichment in COVID-19-positive ImmuneCODE repertoires so that public or cross-reactive TCRs were removed. Using the MIRA antigens, annotated TCRs were further analysed by specific ORF or by position within an ORF. Breadth was defined as annotated unique rearrangements over total unique productive rearrangements; depth was the summed frequency of those rearrangements. Two-sided Wilcoxon rank-sum tests were used to compare TCR breadth between groups. TCRdb took over this immuneACCESS table, retaining in-frame rearrangements with V and J assigned. Such tables are incomplete; in checked studies, under half of the missing clones stem from an unresolved V gene, and the remainder is unexplained. That table is the source of V, J and clone size, and D and trimming were worked out from the DNA. The sample table records about 390,000 clones; about nine tenths of these occur just once. The ten largest clones represent approximately 3.7% of the sample.

From cysteine to phenylalanine, the CDR3 is 13 amino acids long. Left in the record is the CDR3 DNA by itself, 39 bases read in frame from the first base. The germline V gene provides CDR1 SGHNT and CDR2 YENEEA. V loses 4 bases, J loses 1 base, and the germline ends lie 7 bases apart. For this clone: The antigen it binds to is not known. One base away there is no much larger clone; base qualities are not given.

The meaning of the sample's treatment or condition label: about 20 received Ad26.COV2.S at low or high dose, single or two shots; roughly 5 received placebo; per-sample allocation not given. For vaccine and placebo recipients, the sequenced repertoires came from samples collected on day 63 after the first injection. Cohort 1b enrolled 25 to 30 adults aged 18-55 years at a single site in Boston, USA, between 29 July and 7 August 2020. Ad26.COV2.S consisted of a replication-incompetent adenovirus type 26 vector by which a prefusion-stabilized SARS-CoV-2 spike protein from the original Wuhan strain was expressed.

The sample here was peripheral blood, taken in a trial of Ad26.COV2.S vaccine versus placebo. This receptor was taken from a person aged 18-65 years who received the Ad26.COV2.S COVID-19 vaccine or a placebo. This receptor chain uses TRBV11-3 and TRBJ1-1, with no D gene named confidently. The bases read TGTGCCAGCAGCTCCCGCCCGAACACTGAAGCTTTCTTT. Its coded protein is CASSSRPNTEAFF.